These 17 T cell receptor beta chains originate from one sample sequenced in a study of blood T cell repertoires in COVID-19. Repertoires were generated with immunoSEQ multiplex PCR, while TCRdb's copy carries only in-frame clones and drops some. The top ten clones hold 7.6% of a sample with 100,000 to 150,000 clones, around 87% of them seen once. Sequences were obtained from peripheral blood. The origin of the receptors is a man aged 50-60 years with acute or convalescent COVID-19.

The chain has TRBV27 and TRBJ1-2; a weak D match, TRBD1 (5 bases). V was cut by 6 bases and J by 6 bases, with 20 bases left in between. The CDR3 runs to 15 residues. The germline CDR1 and CDR2 sequences are MNHEY and SMNVEV (reference sequence). The CDR3 bases are TGTGCCAGCAGCGACGCCCGAGAAGGGGCTCATGGCTACACCTTC. This translates into CASSDAREGAHGYTF.

The chain is built from TRBV6-6 and TRBJ1-6, with 7 positions matching TRBD1. This CDR3 comprises 20 residues. With V trimmed by 6 bases and J by 10 bases, 27 bases remained unmatched. In germline, CDR1 is MNHNY, CDR2 SVGAGI (reference sequence). CDR3 nucleotides: TGTGCCAGCAGCTCCAGCCCACGACCGGGACAGTCTCTTTCCCTCTCACCCCTCCACTTT. It encodes CASSSSPRPGQSLSLSPLHF.

The sample holds one count of this clone. The gene calls are TRBV7-9 and TRBJ1-6; possible D gene TRBD1, 6 bases. CDR1 is SEHNR, CDR2 FQNEAQ, per germline (reference sequence). This CDR3 comprises 17 residues. V lost 6 bases, J lost 5 bases, and 20 bases lay in between. DNA of the CDR3: TGTGCCAGCAGAGGCATGCAGGGGCTCTACAATAATTCACCCCTCCACTTT. Translation: CASRGMQGLYNNSPLHF.

The rearrangement uses TRBV19 and TRBJ2-1, with D hard to call. The CDR3 is made up of 15 amino acids. Germline CDR1 reads LNHDA; CDR2 reads SQIVND (reference sequence). The ends were cut back, 5 bases at V and 0 bases at J, with 11 bases in the middle. CDR3 bases: TGTGCCAGTAGTGGTAGTGAACGCTCCTACAATGAGCAGTTCTTC. Translating gives CASSGSERSYNEQFF. Together with reference TRBV19 and TRBJ2-1, the CDR3 gives the full variable domain: DGGITQSPKYLFRKEGQNVTLSCEQNLNHDAMYWYRQDPGQGLRLIYYSQIVNDFQKGDIAEGYSVSREKKESFPLTVTSAQKNPTAFYLCASSGSERSYNEQFFGPGTRLTVL.

In its sample, this clone was seen a few times. The chain links TRBV11-3 to TRBJ2-7, with 11 bases aligning to TRBD2. Germline values: CDR1 SGHNT, CDR2 YENEEA. V lost 5 bases, J lost 2 bases, and 2 bases stayed unmatched. The CDR3 extends over 14 amino acids. The CDR3 nucleotides are TGTGCCAGCAGCACACTAGCGGGGGCCTACGAGCAGTACTTC. This sequence encodes CASSTLAGAYEQYF.

V usage is TRBV28 and J usage is TRBJ2-7; perhaps TRBD1 as D (5 bases). The V and J ends lost 5 bases and 5 bases respectively, with 19 bases between them. The CDR3 is 15 residues long. The germline V gene has CDR1 MDHEN and CDR2 SYDVKM. The CDR3 sequence: CASSGEGAVGNEQYF. For the CDR3, the DNA is TGTGCCAGCAGTGGGGAAGGGGCCGTGGGGAACGAGCAGTACTTC. Drawing the rest from reference TRBV28 and TRBJ2-7, the complete variable domain is DVKVTQSSRYLVKRTGEKVFLECVQDMDHENMFWYRQDPGLGLRLIYFSYDVKMKEKGDIPEGYSVSREKKERFSLILESASTNQTSMYLCASSGEGAVGNEQYFGPGTRLTVT.

The rearrangement links TRBV2 to TRBJ2-2; 9 bases are a match to TRBD1. Germline loops: CDR1 SNHLY, CDR2 FYNNEI. V dropped 3 bases and J dropped 4; count of bases not matched to a gene: 6. The CDR3 runs to 16 residues. Written as DNA, the CDR3 is TGTGCCAGCAGTGACTTACAGGGGGCGGCCACCGGGGAGCTGTTTTTT. Its translation is CASSDLQGAATGELFF.

The chain uses TRBV4-3 and TRBJ2-3; possible D gene TRBD1, 8 bases. The CDR3 contains 15 residues. Germline-derived CDR1 and CDR2 are LGHNA and YSLEER. Trimming left V 1 base short and J 3 bases short, with 11 bases between. The CDR3 nucleotides are TGCGCCAGCAGCCAAGCACAGGGGGGGACAGATACGCAGTATTTT. Protein sequence: CASSQAQGGTDTQYF.

The V call is TRBV7-9, the J call TRBJ2-3; TRBD2 might be the D (6 bases). This CDR3 comprises 14 residues. Trimming left V 1 base short and J 11 bases short, with 16 bases between. Germline V gene data show CDR1 as SEHNR and CDR2 as FQNEAQ (reference sequence). The CDR3, as DNA: TGTGCCAGCAGCTTAGAGGGCGGGACCCTTGAGCAGTATTTT. It specifies CASSLEGGTLEQYF.

The rearrangement joins TRBV4-1 to TRBJ2-4, with TRBD2 matching over 8 bases. Per germline, CDR1 MGHRA and CDR2 YSYEKL. After removal of 2 bases from V and 0 bases from J, the junction contained 9 bases not matched to a gene. The CDR3 has 18 residues. The CDR3 spells CASSQMGPGGLAKNIQYF. As DNA, the CDR3 is TGCGCCAGCAGCCAAATGGGACCGGGGGGGCTAGCCAAAAACATTCAGTACTTC.

A few counts support this clone. The chain couples TRBV7-2 to TRBJ1-1; D gene unclear. Trimming stripped 2 bases from V and 1 base from J, with 5 bases between. The CDR3 is 13 residues long. The germline CDR1 and CDR2 sequences are SGHTA and FQGNSA. CDR3 protein: CASSLQENTEAFF. The CDR3, as DNA: TGTGCCAGCAGCTTACAGGAGAACACTGAAGCTTTCTTT. The full variable domain, rest sourced from reference TRBV7-2 and TRBJ1-1, is GAGVSQSPSNKVTEKGKDVELRCDPISGHTALYWYRQSLGQGLEFLIYFQGNSAPDKSGLPSDRFSAERTGGSVSTLTIQRTQQEDSAVYLCASSLQENTEAFFGQGTRLTVV.

The chain employs TRBV19 and TRBJ2-1; 10 bases align to TRBD1. CDR1 is LNHDA and CDR2 is SQIVND in the germline V gene (reference sequence). After removal of 4 bases from V and 0 bases from J, the junction contained 0 bases not matched to a gene. This CDR3 contains 15 residues. CDR3 sequence reads: CASSRTGGSYNEQFF. DNA of the CDR3: TGTGCCAGTAGTAGGACAGGGGGCTCCTACAATGAGCAGTTCTTC.

The V call is TRBV3-1 (or the pseudogene TRBV3-2), the J call TRBJ1-3; no clear D. V gave up 4 bases and J gave up 6 bases, with 10 bases separating them. CDR3 size: 13 residues. The germline gives CDR1 LGHDT, CDR2 YNNKEL (reference sequence). The CDR3 is CASSPNFPNTIYF. The CDR3 region has the DNA TGTGCCAGCAGCCCCAATTTCCCAAACACCATATATTTT.

This clone was recorded a few times. The chain recombines TRBV10-1 with TRBJ2-3, with TRBD2 matching over 9 bases. CDR3 length equals 15 residues. V shed 4 bases and J 10 bases; nucleotides not matched to a gene: 12. CDR1 and CDR2 from the germline V gene are WNHNN and SYGVQD (reference sequence). CDR3 nucleotides: TGCGCCAGCAGTGCTAGCGGGATAGTTCCGGATCCGCAGTATTTT. This translates into CASSASGIVPDPQYF.

The chain recombines TRBV15 with TRBJ2-4; D perhaps matches TRBD2 (5 bases). Germline V gives CDR1 LNHNV, CDR2 YYDKDF (reference sequence). The V and J ends lost 5 bases and 1 base respectively, with 12 bases between them. This CDR3 has 15 residues. CDR3 sequence reads: CATSRGSWAKNIQYF. The CDR3 region has the DNA TGTGCCACCAGCCGGGGTAGTTGGGCCAAAAACATTCAGTACTTC.

The chain employs TRBV3-1 (or the pseudogene TRBV3-2) and TRBJ1-1; 7 positions agree with TRBD1. The trim removed 5 bases at V and 7 bases at J, leaving 7 bases unmatched. The CDR3 is 13 residues long. CDR1 is LGHDT, CDR2 YNNKEL, per germline (reference sequence). The CDR3 bases are TGTGCCAGCAGCGAAATGGACAGGCATGAAGCTTTCTTT. Protein sequence: CASSEMDRHEAFF.

The rearrangement joins TRBV9 to TRBJ2-3; D call uncertain. The CDR3 spans 12 residues. V gave up 2 bases and J gave up 7 bases, with 8 bases separating them. In germline, CDR1 is SGDLS, CDR2 YYNGEE. The CDR3 loop is CASSVNVNTQYF. The DNA of the CDR3 is TGTGCCAGCAGCGTTAATGTAAATACGCAGTATTTT.